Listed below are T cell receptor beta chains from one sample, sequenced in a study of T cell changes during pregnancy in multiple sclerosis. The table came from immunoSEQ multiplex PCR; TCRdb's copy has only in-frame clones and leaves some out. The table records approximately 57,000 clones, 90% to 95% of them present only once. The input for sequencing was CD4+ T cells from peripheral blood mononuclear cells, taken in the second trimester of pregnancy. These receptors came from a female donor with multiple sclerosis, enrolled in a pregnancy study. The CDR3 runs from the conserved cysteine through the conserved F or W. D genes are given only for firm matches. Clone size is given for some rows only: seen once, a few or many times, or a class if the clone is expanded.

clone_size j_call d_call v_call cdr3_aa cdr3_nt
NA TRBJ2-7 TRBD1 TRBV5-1 CASTWTGGIDEQYF TGCGCCAGCACCTGGACAGGGGGCATCGACGAGCAGTACTTC
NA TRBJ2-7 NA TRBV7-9 CASSPTGSSYEQYF TGTGCCAGCAGCCCAACAGGGAGCTCCTACGAGCAGTACTTC
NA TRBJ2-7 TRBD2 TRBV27 CASRTSGSYEQYF TGTGCCAGCAGGACTAGCGGGTCCTACGAGCAGTACTTC
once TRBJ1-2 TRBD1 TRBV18 CASSSRTGGTHYGYTF TGTGCCAGCTCGTCCCGGACAGGGGGTACTCACTATGGCTACACCTTC
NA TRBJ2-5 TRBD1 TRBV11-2 CASSLEGTVKTQYF TGTGCCAGCAGCTTAGAAGGGACAGTCAAGACCCAGTACTTC
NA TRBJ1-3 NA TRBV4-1 CASSQDRAGSFSGNTIYF TGCGCCAGCAGCCAAGATAGAGCAGGCTCGTTCTCTGGAAACACCATATATTTT
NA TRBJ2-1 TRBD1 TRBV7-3 CASSPEPRGLGNEQFF TGTGCCAGCAGCCCCGAACCCAGGGGGCTGGGAAATGAGCAGTTCTTC
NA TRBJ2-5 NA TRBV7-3 CASSLTGPGETQYF TGTGCCAGCAGCTTAACGGGCCCGGGGGAGACCCAGTACTTC
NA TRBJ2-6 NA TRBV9 CASSVEDSLSGANVLTF TGTGCCAGCAGCGTAGAGGACAGTCTCTCTGGGGCCAACGTCCTGACTTTC
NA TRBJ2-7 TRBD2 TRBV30 CAFSGTYEQYF TGTGCCTTTAGCGGGACCTACGAGCAGTACTTC
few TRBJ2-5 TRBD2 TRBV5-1 CASSSRLAGGETQYF TGCGCCAGCAGCTCCCGACTAGCGGGAGGAGAGACCCAGTACTTC
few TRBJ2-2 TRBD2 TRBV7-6 CASSLAASGTGELFF TGTGCCAGCAGCTTAGCGGCTAGCGGCACCGGGGAGCTGTTTTTT
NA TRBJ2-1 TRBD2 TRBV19 CASSPLAGNYNEQFF TGTGCCAGTAGTCCTCTAGCGGGGAACTACAATGAGCAGTTCTTC
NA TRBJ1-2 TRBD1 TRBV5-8 CASSRTGYGYTF TGTGCCAGCAGCCGGACAGGGTATGGCTACACCTTC
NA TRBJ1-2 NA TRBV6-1 CASSLERGYGYTF TGTGCCAGCAGCCTGGAACGGGGCTATGGCTACACCTTC